Following are 18 T cell receptor beta chains from one sample sequenced in a study of blood T cell repertoires in COVID-19. The assay was immunoSEQ multiplex PCR, and TCRdb's table has in-frame clones only and misses some. This table has around 300,000 clones, 85% appearing once. The sequenced sample consisted of PBMCs or T cells enriched from blood (not recorded which). These TCRs come from a woman in her fifties or sixties who had recovered from COVID-19.

V and J are TRBV4-3 and TRBJ2-1; 7 nucleotides agree with TRBD2. CDR1 is LGHNA and CDR2 is YSLEER in the germline V gene. CDR3 size: 15 residues. The trim removed 0 bases at V and 6 bases at J, leaving 5 bases unmatched. The chain's CDR3 is CASSQEAGPTNEQFF. The CDR3 nucleotides are TGCGCCAGCAGCCAAGAAGCGGGACCGACCAATGAGCAGTTCTTC.

The V call is TRBV6-5, the J call TRBJ1-2; D is possibly TRBD1 (5 bases). Germline values: CDR1 MNHEY, CDR2 SVGAGI. V shed 4 bases and J shed 5 bases, with 11 bases lying between them. The CDR3 loop spans 13 amino acids. CDR3 DNA: TGTGCCAGCAGTTCCCAGACAGATTATGGCTACACCTTC. It translates to CASSSQTDYGYTF.

The chain carries TRBV28 and TRBJ1-5; D may be TRBD1 (5 bases). V lost 7 bases and J lost 9, with 19 bases in between. Germline CDR1 is MDHEN and CDR2 is SYDVKM. The CDR3 is 14 residues long. The CDR3 sequence: CASTPLGGGAPQHF. The CDR3 DNA follows: TGTGCCAGCACCCCCCTCGGAGGCGGGGCGCCCCAGCATTTT.

The rearrangement links TRBV9 to TRBJ1-6; D is possibly TRBD1 (6 bases). This CDR3 is 13 amino acids long. CDR1 and CDR2 from the germline V gene are SGDLS and YYNGEE. Trimming cost V 4 bases and J 14 bases, with 16 bases left between them. CDR3: CASSSTTGWALHF. Here the CDR3 DNA reads TGTGCCAGCAGCTCGACGACAGGCTGGGCCCTCCACTTT.

The gene calls are TRBV3-1 (or the pseudogene TRBV3-2) and TRBJ2-3, with TRBD1 as a possible D gene (6 bases). V was trimmed by 7 bases and J by 2 bases, leaving 16 bases between them. The V gene's germline CDR1 is LGHDT and CDR2 YNNKEL (reference sequence). There are 15 residues in the CDR3. The CDR3 sequence is CASNRLQGPTDTQYF. The CDR3 bases are TGTGCCAGCAACCGACTACAGGGTCCCACAGATACGCAGTATTTT.

Note on this clone: The identical CDR3 is also encoded by other nucleotide sequences in the sample. CDR3 coding DNA: TGTGCCAGCAGCTTAACCAGTACCGGGGAGCTGTTTTTT. Protein sequence: CASSLTSTGELFF. The chain has TRBV7-9 and TRBJ2-2; D remains ambiguous. This CDR3 is built from 13 residues. The V and J ends lost 2 bases and 5 bases respectively, with 6 bases between them. Germline CDR1 SEHNR, CDR2 FQNEAQ (reference sequence).

The chain couples TRBV12-5 to TRBJ1-4; the D is unclear. There are 13 residues in the CDR3. Trimming took off 5 bases at V and 12 bases at J, with 16 bases between the two ends. CDR1 and CDR2 from the germline V gene are LGHNT and FRNRAP. CDR3 protein: CASGPGLAMELFF. DNA for the CDR3: TGTGCTAGTGGTCCCGGACTGGCCATGGAACTGTTTTTT.

This clone has only one observation. This sequence joins TRBV5-8 and TRBJ1-5; D gene ambiguous. The germline V gene encodes CDR1 SGHTS and CDR2 YDEGEE. This CDR3 is 14 amino acids long. Trimming stripped 0 bases from V and 5 bases from J, with 9 bases between. Here the CDR3 reads CASSLAGFHQPQHF. Written as DNA, the CDR3 is TGTGCCAGCAGCTTGGCGGGGTTTCATCAGCCCCAGCATTTT.

The gene calls are TRBV30 and TRBJ1-6; perhaps TRBD1 as D (6 bases). Germline-derived CDR1 and CDR2 are GTSNPN and SVGIG (reference sequence). The CDR3 covers 14 residues. The V gene lost 3 bases and the J gene lost 9 bases, with 15 bases spanning the gap. The CDR3 sequence is CAWRRVQGVSPLHF. The CDR3, as DNA: TGTGCCTGGAGGAGGGTACAGGGTGTTTCACCCCTCCACTTT.

The genes are TRBV3-1 (or the pseudogene TRBV3-2) and TRBJ2-1, with 11 bases matching TRBD1. The J segment lost 5 bases and the V segment lost 2 bases, leaving 8 bases of the junction unmatched. The V gene's germline CDR1 is LGHDT and CDR2 YNNKEL (reference sequence). CDR3 length: 17 amino acids. The CDR3: CASSQRDRGGDDNEQFF. CDR3 bases: TGTGCCAGCAGCCAACGGGACAGGGGGGGTGACGACAATGAGCAGTTCTTC.

This rearrangement joins TRBV27 to TRBJ2-5, with D possibly being TRBD2 (6 bases). The V end was cut by 7 bases, the J end by 4 bases, with 13 bases between. The CDR3 has 13 residues. Germline V gene data show CDR1 as MNHEY and CDR2 as SMNVEV (reference sequence). The CDR3 DNA is TGTGCCAGCAAGGTATTGGGGGGAGAGACCCAGTACTTC. It translates to CASKVLGGETQYF.

This chain connects TRBV19 to TRBJ2-1, with D possibly being TRBD2 (5 bases). CDR1 LNHDA and CDR2 SQIVND come from the germline V gene (reference sequence). Trimming left V 3 bases short and J 6 bases short, with 12 bases between. This CDR3 contains 14 residues. CDR3 DNA: TGTGCCAGTAGTATCCCAGGCCGGGGCAATGAGCAGTTCTTC. Translation: CASSIPGRGNEQFF.

This sequence joins TRBV6-5 and TRBJ2-2; a weak D match, TRBD2 (5 bases). The CDR3 loop spans 14 amino acids. The V gene lost 10 bases and the J gene lost 5 bases, with 17 bases spanning the gap. CDR1 and CDR2 from the germline V gene are MNHEY and SVGAGI. Here the CDR3 reads CATNPTRGTGELFF. The CDR3 coding sequence is TGTGCCACCAACCCCACGCGCGGGACCGGGGAGCTGTTTTTT.

The rearrangement uses TRBV7-2 and TRBJ1-6, with D uncertain. This CDR3 has 14 amino acids. Between the trimmed V and J ends, which lost 5 bases and 7 bases, there was a span of 12 bases. Germline loops: CDR1 SGHTA, CDR2 FQGNSA. For the CDR3, the DNA is TGTGCCAGCAGCCCAGGACCGGGAAATTCACCCCTCCACTTT. Translation: CASSPGPGNSPLHF.

The chain combines TRBV18 with TRBJ1-1; tentative D call: TRBD1 (5 bases). The CDR3 is made up of 12 amino acids. CDR1 and CDR2 (germline): KGHSH, LQKENI. V was shortened by 1 base and J by 8 bases, with 8 bases between the two germline ends. DNA for the CDR3: TGTGCCAGCTCACCACAGGGGTTGGAAGCTTTCTTT. Its protein product is CASSPQGLEAFF.

Only one count was recorded for this clone. The rearrangement links TRBV4-1 to TRBJ1-6; 8 positions match TRBD1. The CDR3 has 16 amino acids. Germline values: CDR1 MGHRA, CDR2 YSYEKL. V lost 3 bases, J lost 7 bases, and 8 bases stayed unmatched. The CDR3 DNA is TGCGCCAGCAGCCAGGGACAGGACCTTGGGAATTCACCCCTCCACTTT. Protein product: CASSQGQDLGNSPLHF.

The chain employs TRBV11-2 and TRBJ2-2, with TRBD1 matching over 10 bases. This CDR3 region has 15 residues. The V and J ends lost 5 bases and 5 bases, in that order; junction bases with no gene match: 5. In germline, CDR1 is SGHAT, CDR2 FQNNGV. The CDR3 sequence is CASSLGQGLTGELFF. CDR3 bases: TGTGCCAGCAGCCTGGGACAGGGGTTAACCGGGGAGCTGTTTTTT.

V gene TRBV5-6 combines with J gene TRBJ1-2, with D unclear. CDR1 and CDR2 (germline): SGHDT, YYEEEE. The length of the CDR3 is 17 residues. V was clipped by 4 bases and J by 4 bases, with 23 bases between them. CDR3 loop: CASSLLGDAVRGYGYTF. DNA for the CDR3: TGTGCCAGCAGCCTCCTCGGCGACGCAGTGCGCGGCTATGGCTACACCTTC.